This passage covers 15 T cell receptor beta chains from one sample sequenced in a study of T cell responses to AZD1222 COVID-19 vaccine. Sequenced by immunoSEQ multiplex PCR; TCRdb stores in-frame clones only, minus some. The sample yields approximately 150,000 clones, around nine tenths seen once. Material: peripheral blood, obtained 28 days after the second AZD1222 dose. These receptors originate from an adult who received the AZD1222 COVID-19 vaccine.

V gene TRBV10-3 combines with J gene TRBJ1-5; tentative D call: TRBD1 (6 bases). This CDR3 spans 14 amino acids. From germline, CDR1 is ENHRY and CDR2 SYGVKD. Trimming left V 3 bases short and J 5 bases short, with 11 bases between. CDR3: CAISEGGYDQPQHF. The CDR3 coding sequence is TGTGCCATCAGTGAAGGGGGATACGATCAGCCCCAGCATTTT.

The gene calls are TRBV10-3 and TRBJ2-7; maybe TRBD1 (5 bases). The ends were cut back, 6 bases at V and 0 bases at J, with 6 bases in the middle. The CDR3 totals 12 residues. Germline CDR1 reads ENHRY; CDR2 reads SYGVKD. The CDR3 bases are TGTGCCATCAGGGACAACTCCTACGAGCAGTACGTC. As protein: CAIRDNSYEQYV.

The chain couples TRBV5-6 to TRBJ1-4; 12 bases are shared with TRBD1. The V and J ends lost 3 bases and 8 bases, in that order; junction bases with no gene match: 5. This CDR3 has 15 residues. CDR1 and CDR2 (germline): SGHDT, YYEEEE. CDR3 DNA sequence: TGTGCCAGCAGCTGGTTAGGGACAGGGGGCGAAAAACTGTTTTTT. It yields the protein CASSWLGTGGEKLFF.

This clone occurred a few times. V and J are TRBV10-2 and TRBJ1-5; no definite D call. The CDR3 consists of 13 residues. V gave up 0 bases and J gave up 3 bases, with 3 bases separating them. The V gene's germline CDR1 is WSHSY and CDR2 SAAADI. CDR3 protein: CASSESYNQPQHF. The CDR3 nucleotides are TGCGCCAGCAGTGAGTCTTACAATCAGCCCCAGCATTTT.

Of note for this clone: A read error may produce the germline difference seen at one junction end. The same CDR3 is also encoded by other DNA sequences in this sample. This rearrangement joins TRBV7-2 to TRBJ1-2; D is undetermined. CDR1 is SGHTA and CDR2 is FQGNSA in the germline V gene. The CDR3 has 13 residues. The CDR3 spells CASSLYQDYGYTF. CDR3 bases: TGTGCCAGCAGCTTATACCAGGACTACGGCTACACCTTC.

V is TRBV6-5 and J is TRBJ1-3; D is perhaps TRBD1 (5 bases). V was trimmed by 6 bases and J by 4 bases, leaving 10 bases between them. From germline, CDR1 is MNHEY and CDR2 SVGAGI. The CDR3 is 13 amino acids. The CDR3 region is CASRTARGNTIYF. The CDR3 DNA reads TGTGCCAGCAGGACAGCAAGGGGAAACACCATATATTTT.

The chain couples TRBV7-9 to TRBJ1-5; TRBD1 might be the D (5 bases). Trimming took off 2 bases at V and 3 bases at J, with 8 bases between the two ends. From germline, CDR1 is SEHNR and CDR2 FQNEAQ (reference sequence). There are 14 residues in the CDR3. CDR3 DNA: TGTGCCAGCAGCTTATCAGGGAACAATCAGCCCCAGCATTTT. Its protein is CASSLSGNNQPQHF.

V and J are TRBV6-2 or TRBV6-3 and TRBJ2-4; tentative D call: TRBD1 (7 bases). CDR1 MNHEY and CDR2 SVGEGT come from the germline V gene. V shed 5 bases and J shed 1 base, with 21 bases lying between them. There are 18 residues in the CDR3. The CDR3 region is CASSPRDSLGPAKNIQYF. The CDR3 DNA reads TGTGCCAGCAGTCCGCGGGACAGCCTAGGGCCCGCCAAAAACATTCAGTACTTC.

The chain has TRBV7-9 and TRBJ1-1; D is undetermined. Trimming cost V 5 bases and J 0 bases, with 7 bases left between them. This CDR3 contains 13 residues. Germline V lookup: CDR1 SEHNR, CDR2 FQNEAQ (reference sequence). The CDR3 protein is CASSLVLNTEAFF. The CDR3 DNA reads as TGTGCCAGCAGCCTCGTGTTGAACACTGAAGCTTTCTTT.

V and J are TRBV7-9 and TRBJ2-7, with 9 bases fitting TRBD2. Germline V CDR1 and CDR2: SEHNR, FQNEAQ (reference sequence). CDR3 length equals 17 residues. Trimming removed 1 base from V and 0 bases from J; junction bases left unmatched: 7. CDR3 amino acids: CASSLGLSGGSSYEQYF. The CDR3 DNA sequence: TGTGCCAGCAGCTTAGGTTTAAGCGGGGGGAGCTCCTACGAGCAGTACTTC. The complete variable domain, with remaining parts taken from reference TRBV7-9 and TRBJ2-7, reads DTGVSQNPRHKITKRGQNVTFRCDPISEHNRLYWYRQTLGQGPEFLTYFQNEAQLEKSRLLSDRFSAERPKGSFSTLEIQRTEQGDSAMYLCASSLGLSGGSSYEQYFGPGTRLTVT.

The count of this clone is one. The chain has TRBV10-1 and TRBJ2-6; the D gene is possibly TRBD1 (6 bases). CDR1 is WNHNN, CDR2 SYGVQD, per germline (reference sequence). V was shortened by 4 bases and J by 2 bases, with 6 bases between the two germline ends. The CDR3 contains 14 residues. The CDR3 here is CASSGGPGANVLTF. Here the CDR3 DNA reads TGCGCCAGCAGTGGGGGGCCTGGGGCCAACGTCCTGACTTTC.

The CDR3 DNA is TGTGCTAGTGGCCCCTCTGGGGCCAACGTCCTGACTTTC. It translates to CASGPSGANVLTF. The chain uses TRBV12-5 and TRBJ2-6, with no clear D. The V and J ends lost 6 bases and 0 bases respectively, with 3 bases between them. CDR3 length: 13 amino acids. Germline-derived CDR1 and CDR2 are LGHNT and FRNRAP.

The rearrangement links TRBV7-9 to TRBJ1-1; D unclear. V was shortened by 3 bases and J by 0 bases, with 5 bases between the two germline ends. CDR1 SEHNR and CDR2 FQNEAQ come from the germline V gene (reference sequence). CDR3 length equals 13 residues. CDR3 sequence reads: CASSFGLNTEAFF. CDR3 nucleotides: TGTGCCAGCAGCTTTGGGCTGAACACTGAAGCTTTCTTT.

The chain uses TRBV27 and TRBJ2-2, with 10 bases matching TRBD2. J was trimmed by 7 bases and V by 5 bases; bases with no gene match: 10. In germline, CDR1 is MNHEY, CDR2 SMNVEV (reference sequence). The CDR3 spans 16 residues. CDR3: CASSTSAGGYNGELFF. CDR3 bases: TGTGCCAGCAGTACCTCAGCGGGGGGGTATAACGGGGAGCTGTTTTTT.

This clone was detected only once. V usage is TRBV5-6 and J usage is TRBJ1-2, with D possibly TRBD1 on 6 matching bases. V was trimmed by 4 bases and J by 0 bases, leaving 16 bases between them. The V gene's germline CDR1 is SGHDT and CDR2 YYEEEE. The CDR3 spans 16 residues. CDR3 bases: TGTGCCAGCAGCCTTCTGACAGGTCCCCCTAACTATGGCTACACCTTC. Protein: CASSLLTGPPNYGYTF.